This T cell receptor (beta chain) was identified in a study of blood T cell repertoires in COVID-19. Each recovered donor of Cohort 3 presented with two negative PCRs, clearance, or symptom resolution. Per the germline V gene, CDR1 is LNHNV and CDR2 is YYDKDF (reference sequence). This CDR3 spans 13 amino acids. Per the original methods: Estimation of nucleated cell counts was performed using reference gene primer amplification. The data were produced by immunoSEQ multiplex PCR, yet TCRdb's version contains in-frame clones alone and is incomplete. V, J and clone size are those of that table, while D and trimming were read from the DNA. The profile shows some 270,000 clones, about 90% of them singletons. As to this clone: Compared with germline, one end of the junction differs, possibly owing to a read error.

V gene TRBV15 combines with J gene TRBJ1-2, with a weak D call TRBD1 (6 bases). The sample taken for sequencing was PBMCs or T cells enriched from blood (not recorded which). The origin of this receptor is a woman aged 55-75 years who had recovered from COVID-19. The CDR3 nucleotides read TGTGCCACCAGCAGAGATGAGGGGGTGGGGCCGATCTTC. This gives the protein CATSRDEGVGPIF.